This T cell receptor (beta chain) emerged from a study of cytomegalovirus exposure and HLA in healthy donors. Findings and caveats of the study: Highly shared sequence variants in one cluster were likely a sequencing artifact. For TCR beta chains, V- and J-gene trimming was later linked to a missense DCLRE1C variant. Several of the most significant clusters appeared linked to common viral pathogens, based on a later analysis. Investigators reported some 150 TCR beta chains as tied to cytomegalovirus.

Germline V gene sequence: CDR1 SGHTA, CDR2 FQGTGA. V was clipped by 2 bases and J by 0 bases, with 14 bases between them. This CDR3 has 17 residues. This clone has a single count. Its matching antigen is unknown. Use of 60 Vbeta and 13 Jbeta primers characterized the PCR. Assay used: immunoSEQ multiplex PCR; TCRdb lists only in-frame clones, some missing. The sample shows fewer than 150,000 clones, 73% of them seen only once. The clonotype was recovered from a human donor in good health. The J gene is TRBJ2-1, the V gene TRBV7-3, with D possibly being TRBD1 (5 bases). Sequenced material: PBMCs. The CDR3 is CASSLGAPRSSYNEQFF. In nucleotides, the CDR3 is TGTGCCAGCAGCTTAGGGGCTCCAAGGAGCTCCTACAATGAGCAGTTCTTC.